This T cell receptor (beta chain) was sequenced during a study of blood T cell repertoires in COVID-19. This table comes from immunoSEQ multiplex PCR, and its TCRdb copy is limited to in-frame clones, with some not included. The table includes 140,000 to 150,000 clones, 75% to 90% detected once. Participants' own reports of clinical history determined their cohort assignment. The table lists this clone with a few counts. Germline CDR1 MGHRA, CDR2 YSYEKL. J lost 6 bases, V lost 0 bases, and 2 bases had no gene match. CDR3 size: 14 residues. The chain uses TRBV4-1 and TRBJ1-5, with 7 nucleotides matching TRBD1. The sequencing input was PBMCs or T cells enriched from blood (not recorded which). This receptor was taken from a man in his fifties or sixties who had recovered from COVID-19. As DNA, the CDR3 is TGCGCCAGCAGCCAAGACCAGGGGGTTCAGCCCCAGCATTTT. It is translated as CASSQDQGVQPQHF.